This T cell receptor beta chain appears in the sequencing data of a study of blood T cell repertoires in COVID-19 (TCRdb year 2020). As for the study more broadly: Samples from collaborators originated in the United States, Italy and Spain and spanned both the acute and convalescent phases of COVID-19. The repertoires were made available in a free public database intended to serve as a resource for research on the immune response to SARS-CoV-2. Samples came from the ongoing ImmuneRACE study (first 160 participants) plus 1,254 subjects from 6 global collaborators. The dataset comprised deeply sampled blood TCRbeta repertoires from subjects exposed to, actively infected with, or recovered from COVID-19. The material from the prospective study consisted of cDNA or gDNA derived from T cells, B-cell-depleted T cells, or PBMCs. Where available, HLA class I and class II types were taken from metadata supplied by the sample provider and were not determined by assay-based typing. Nearly every sample came with metadata listing a de-identified subject ID, COVID-19 status, age in years and sex.

In Seattle, one collaborating source enrolled patients while the infection was active and tracked those patients longitudinally over the course of disease. Collaborating institutions collected whole blood in K2EDTA tubes following their own protocols. For TCRbeta analysis, collaborators shipped samples as frozen whole blood, isolated PBMCs, or DNA extracted from either of those sample types. The study at large found these results: The quantity of clinical and demographic metadata differed by source and by participant and was supplied without curation.

Worth noting for this clone: The clone's antigen remains unknown. One base away there is no much larger clone; base qualities are not given.

TCRbeta CDR3 regions were amplified from genomic DNA by means of the immunoSEQ Assay, a bias-controlled multiplex PCR. In the source study's methods: Nucleated cell counts per sample were estimated from amplification of reference gene primers within the assay. To quantify the absolute abundance of each unique TCRbeta CDR3 rearrangement, sequence reads were collapsed and filtered. For each sample, productive Simpson clonality was calculated as the square root of Simpson's diversity index across productive rearrangements. TCRdb limited this immuneACCESS table to in-frame rearrangements with V and J called. A share of clones is missing; checked studies link under half to unresolved V genes, and the rest is unexplained. V, J and clone size derive from that table, while D and trimming were established from the DNA sequence. This sample gives roughly 350,000 clones in total; more than 70% of them show up just once. The ten largest clones take up around 7.9% of the sample.

This clonotype was sampled from a woman in her 70s with COVID-19, enrolled during active disease. The source material was peripheral blood.

In nucleotides, the sequence is TGTGCCAGCAGCGTTGGTGGGGGCCCCAACAATGAGCAGTTCTTC. This is translated as CASSVGGGPNNEQFF. The chain employs TRBV9 and TRBJ2-1; possibly the D gene is TRBD1, per 6 matching bases. CDR1 and CDR2 are read off the germline V gene as SGDLS and YYNGEE. The CDR3 measures 15 amino acids from cysteine to phenylalanine. The kept DNA is CDR3 alone, 45 bases in frame from the first base. The V end loses 2 bases and the J end loses 5 bases, and a stretch of 14 bases separates them.